This T cell receptor beta chain was identified during a study of CD8 T cells in Susac syndrome. About 0.5 to 1 ug RNA was reverse transcribed with random hexamers. Across 54 Vbeta and 13 Jbeta, TCR beta CDR3 was amplified with immunoSEQ multiplex PCR. Each CDR3 protein gets one entry after TCRdb re-called the immunoSEQ multiplex PCR reads with MiXCR. The data contain about 300,000 distinct CDR3 sequences, under 95% of them seen just once; the ten biggest clones take up less than 0.08%. CDR3 length: 15 residues. With V trimmed by 4 bases and J by 6 bases, 9 bases remained unmatched. Germline-derived CDR1 and CDR2 are MGHRA and YSYEKL. Worth noting for this clonotype: Its antigen is still unknown.

The T cells that were sequenced for TCR beta were CD8+ and CD4+ cells from blood. The CD8+ and CD4+ T cells were negatively isolated, with the TEMRA cells enriched by FACS. Study-level points and caveats: It was acknowledged by the study that relatively few individuals were included in its TCR sequencing and HLA analysis.

The sequencing sample was made of CD4+ T cells from PBMCs. The V call is TRBV4-1, the J call TRBJ1-2; TRBD1 agrees at 9 bases. This sequence originates from a human donor with multiple sclerosis. CDR3 amino acids: CASSPRTGEGNGYTF. The CDR3 DNA is TGCGCCAGCAGCCCCCGGACAGGGGAGGGTAATGGCTACACCTTC.